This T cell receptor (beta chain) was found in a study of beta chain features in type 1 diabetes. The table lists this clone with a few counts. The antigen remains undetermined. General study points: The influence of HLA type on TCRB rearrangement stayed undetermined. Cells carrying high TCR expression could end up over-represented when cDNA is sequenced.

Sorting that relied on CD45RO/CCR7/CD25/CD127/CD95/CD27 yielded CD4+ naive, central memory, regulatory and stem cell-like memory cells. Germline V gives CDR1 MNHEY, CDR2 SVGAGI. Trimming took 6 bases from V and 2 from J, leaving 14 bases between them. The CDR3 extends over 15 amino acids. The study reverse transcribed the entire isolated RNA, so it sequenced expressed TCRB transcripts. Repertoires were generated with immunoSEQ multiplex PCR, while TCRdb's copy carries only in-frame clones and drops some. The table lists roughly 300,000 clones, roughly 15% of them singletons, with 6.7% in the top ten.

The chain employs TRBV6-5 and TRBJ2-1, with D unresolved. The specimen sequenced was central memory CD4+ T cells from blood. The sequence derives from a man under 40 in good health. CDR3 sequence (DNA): TGTGCCAGCAGCCCCCCCGCAGCCGCCTACAATGAGCAGTTCTTC. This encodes CASSPPAAAYNEQFF.